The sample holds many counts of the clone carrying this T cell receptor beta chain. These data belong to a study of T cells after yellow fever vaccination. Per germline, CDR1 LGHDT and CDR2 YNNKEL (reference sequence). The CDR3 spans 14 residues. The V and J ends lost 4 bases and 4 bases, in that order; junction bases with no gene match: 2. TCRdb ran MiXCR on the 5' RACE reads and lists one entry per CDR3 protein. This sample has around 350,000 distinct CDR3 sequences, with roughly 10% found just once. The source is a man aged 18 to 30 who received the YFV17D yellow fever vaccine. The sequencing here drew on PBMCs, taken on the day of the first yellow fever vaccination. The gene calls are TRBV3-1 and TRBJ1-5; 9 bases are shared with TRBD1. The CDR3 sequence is CASSLQGANQPQHF. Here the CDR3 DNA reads TGTGCCAGCAGCCTACAGGGGGCGAATCAGCCCCAGCATTTT.